This T cell receptor beta chain was obtained from a study of T-cell memory formation after mild COVID-19. Whole-study context: TCR clusters mostly belonged to single donors.

5'RACE with constant-segment primers yielded barcoded, UMI-tagged TCR alpha and TCR beta cDNA libraries. From the 5' RACE reads, TCRdb called clonotypes with MiXCR, one entry per CDR3 protein. Among over 500,000 distinct CDR3 sequences listed, about 18% were seen once. Germline values: CDR1 MNHNY, CDR2 SVGAGI (reference sequence). The CDR3 sequence is 14 residues long. Germline trimming cut 6 bases from V and 8 bases from J; bases unmatched to any gene: 9. In the case of this clonotype: Its antigen is as yet unknown.

Points from the study as a whole: The study found balanced CD4/CD8 in clones contracting day 15 to 85 and a CD4+ lean in later expanders.

This chain links TRBV6-6 with TRBJ1-2; 10 nucleotides agree with TRBD1. Specimen: PBMCs or a T cell subset sorted from them (not recorded which). The TCR was taken from an adult woman who had mild COVID-19 (a few samples of this study predate the infection). Cell type and time point are not known. The CDR3 DNA is TGTGCCAGCAGCCCCGGGACAGGGGTTGGAGGCTACACCTTC. The encoded protein is CASSPGTGVGGYTF.